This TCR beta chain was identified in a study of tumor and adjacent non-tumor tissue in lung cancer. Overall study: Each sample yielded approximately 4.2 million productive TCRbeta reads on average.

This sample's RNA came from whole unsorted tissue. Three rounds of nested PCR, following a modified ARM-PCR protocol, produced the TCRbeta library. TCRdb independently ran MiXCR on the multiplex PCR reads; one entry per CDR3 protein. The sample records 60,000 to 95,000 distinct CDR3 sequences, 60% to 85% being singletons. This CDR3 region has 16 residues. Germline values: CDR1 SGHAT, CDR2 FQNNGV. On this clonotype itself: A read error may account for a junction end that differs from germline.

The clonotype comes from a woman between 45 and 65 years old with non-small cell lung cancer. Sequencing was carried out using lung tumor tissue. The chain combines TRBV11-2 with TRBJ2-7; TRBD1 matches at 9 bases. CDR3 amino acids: CARSRGQGEFSYEQYF. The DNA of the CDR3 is TGTGCCAGGAGCCGGGGACAGGGAGAGTTCTCCTACGAGCAATACTTC.